The 10 T cell receptor beta chains below were found in one sample sequenced in a study of cytomegalovirus exposure and HLA in healthy donors. Vbeta (60) and Jbeta (13) primers were used in the PCR. Clones were read by immunoSEQ multiplex PCR, and TCRdb kept only the in-frame ones, dropping some. The sample consists of approximately 210,000 clones, roughly 83% of them appearing once. The sequencing sample was made of PBMCs. These TCRs come from a woman aged 50 to 65 in good health and CMV-seronegative.

The chain links TRBV5-1 to TRBJ1-3; D is unresolved. V lost 6 bases and J lost 2, with 6 bases in between. The CDR3 sequence is 12 residues long. From germline, CDR1 is SGHRS and CDR2 YFSETQ. The CDR3 reads CASTQTGNTIYF. As DNA, the CDR3 is TGCGCCAGCACCCAAACTGGAAACACCATATATTTT.

This chain joins TRBV4-1 and TRBJ2-1; 10 bases agree with TRBD2. After removal of 1 base from V and 1 base from J, the junction contained 4 bases not matched to a gene. The CDR3 has 17 residues. Germline V gene sequence: CDR1 MGHRA, CDR2 YSYEKL. The CDR3 spells CASSQGLLAGSYNEQFF. DNA for the CDR3: TGCGCCAGCAGCCAAGGGCTACTAGCGGGGTCCTACAATGAGCAGTTCTTC.

This sequence joins TRBV5-4 and TRBJ2-3; 12 positions agree with TRBD1. V lost 3 bases and J lost 6; bases outside the gene matches: 8. Germline values: CDR1 SGHNT, CDR2 YYREEE (reference sequence). The CDR3 has 16 residues. This CDR3 is CASSSTGQGAGDTQYF. The CDR3 nucleotides are TGTGCCAGCAGCTCGACGGGACAGGGGGCTGGGGATACGCAGTATTTT.

This chain links TRBV6-6 with TRBJ1-1, with TRBD1 identical over 9 bases. The CDR3 covers 15 residues. The germline V gene has CDR1 MNHNY and CDR2 SVGAGI (reference sequence). Trimming removed 5 bases from V and 7 bases from J; junction bases left unmatched: 11. The CDR3 DNA sequence: TGTGCCAGCAGTAACGGAGGACAGGGGCACGGTGAAGCTTTCTTT. Its protein product is CASSNGGQGHGEAFF.

V and J are TRBV28 and TRBJ1-2; no firm D call. The V end lost 3 bases, the J end lost 8 bases, and 16 bases lay between the germline ends. Germline V CDR1 and CDR2: MDHEN, SYDVKM. This CDR3 is 14 amino acids long. The CDR3 reads CASSLRPGLLGYTF. The DNA of the CDR3 is TGTGCCAGCAGTTTGCGTCCAGGACTCTTAGGCTACACCTTC.

The V gene is TRBV7-8, the J gene TRBJ1-2, with TRBD1 matching 8 bases. The CDR3 covers 14 residues. After removal of 5 bases from V and 0 bases from J, the junction contained 2 bases not matched to a gene. Germline lookup yields CDR1 SGHVS and CDR2 FQNEAQ. CDR3 nucleotide sequence: TGTGCCAGCAGCCCAGGGGGCGCTAACTATGGCTACACCTTC. As protein: CASSPGGANYGYTF.

The chain links TRBV5-4 to TRBJ1-1; a weak D match, TRBD1 (5 bases). Germline lookup yields CDR1 SGHNT and CDR2 YYREEE (reference sequence). The germline V and J ends were trimmed by 0 bases and 4 bases, with 19 bases remaining between them. This CDR3 has 17 residues. CDR3 nucleotides: TGTGCCAGCAGCTTGGCTTCAGGCGGGGGGTTGGCCACTGAAGCTTTCTTT. Amino acids: CASSLASGGGLATEAFF.

The table lists this clone with a few counts. Germline is not matched at one junction end, which may reflect a read error. This sequence joins TRBV2 and TRBJ2-3; 9 bases align to TRBD1. The CDR3 loop spans 14 amino acids. CDR1 is SNHLY and CDR2 is FYNNEI in the germline V gene. CDR3 sequence (DNA): TGTGCCAGCAGTACGGGACAGGGCACCGATACGCAGTATTTT. Its protein is CASSTGQGTDTQYF.

V usage is TRBV27 and J usage is TRBJ2-3; possibly TRBD2 for D (6 bases). The CDR3 totals 12 residues. The germline CDR1 and CDR2 sequences are MNHEY and SMNVEV (reference sequence). V was shortened by 4 bases and J by 5 bases, with 7 bases between the two germline ends. CDR3 nucleotide sequence: TGTGCCAGCAGTTCCGGGGGAGATACGCAGTATTTT. Its protein is CASSSGGDTQYF.

Only one count was recorded for this clone. The chain uses TRBV27 and TRBJ1-1; 8 bases map to TRBD1. Germline CDR1 and CDR2: MNHEY and SMNVEV (reference sequence). The ends lost 5 bases at V and 4 bases at J; junction bases unmatched: 9. The CDR3 loop spans 15 amino acids. CDR3 DNA sequence: TGTGCCAGCAGTCCAGTGACAGGGGCCGTCACTGAAGCTTTCTTT. Its protein product is CASSPVTGAVTEAFF.